These 28 T cell receptor beta chains share one sample of origin, sequenced in a study of shared clonotypes between healthy human individuals. Generated by immunoSEQ multiplex PCR, the TCRdb table keeps only in-frame clones and is missing some. This sample yields about 2.3 million clones, of which over 85% are seen a single time; 0.35% to 0.5% belongs to the top ten. Specimen: naive CD4+ T cells from PBMCs. Subset here: CD45RA+ positively selected. Source of these receptors: a young man in good health. Some clones in this sample may be carry-over from other donors' samples.

The V and J genes are TRBV9 and TRBJ2-7; tentatively, D is TRBD1 or TRBD2 (5 bases each). Germline lookup yields CDR1 SGDLS and CDR2 YYNGEE. With 3 bases removed from V and 6 bases from J, the gap between germline ends came to 10 bases. This CDR3 has 12 residues. The DNA of the CDR3 is TGTGCCAGCAGCGGGGTTGGGGGCGAGCAGTACTTC. Translating gives CASSGVGGEQYF.

V is TRBV5-6 and J is TRBJ1-5; D unclear. Per the germline V gene, CDR1 is SGHDT and CDR2 is YYEEEE. V lost 1 base to trimming and J lost 7 bases, with 9 bases between them. The CDR3 is made up of 13 amino acids. CDR3 sequence reads: CASSLLGMQPQHF. CDR3 DNA: TGTGCCAGCAGCTTGTTGGGGATGCAGCCCCAGCATTTT.

This chain uses TRBV18 with TRBJ1-5, with 9 bases identical to TRBD1. The CDR3 contains 14 residues. CDR1 and CDR2 (germline): KGHSH, LQKENI. Unmatched junction bases numbered 3, after V lost 5 bases and J lost 4 bases. The CDR3 bases are TGTGCCAGCTCAACAGGGGGCTGGAATCAGCCCCAGCATTTT. It translates to CASSTGGWNQPQHF.

The count of this clone is one. The chain is built from TRBV11-2 and TRBJ2-5; D unclear. The better agreement between TRBJ2-7 and the DNA end casts doubt on the J call. The germline V gene encodes CDR1 SGHAT and CDR2 FQNNGV. This CDR3 spans 15 amino acids. The CDR3, as DNA: TGTGCCAGCAGCCGCTCCGGGCCAACCTCCTACGAGCAGTACTTC. It encodes CASSRSGPTSYEQYF.

This rearrangement joins TRBV28 to TRBJ2-1; D tentatively reads TRBD1 or TRBD2 (6 bases each). The germline CDR1 and CDR2 sequences are MDHEN and SYDVKM. There are 14 residues in the CDR3. Trimming shortened V by 5 bases and J by 8 bases, and 16 bases separated the two germline ends. CDR3 amino acids: CASSRGRGLHEQFF. The CDR3 DNA reads as TGTGCCAGCAGTCGGGGTCGGGGGCTCCATGAGCAGTTCTTC.

V is TRBV10-1 and J is TRBJ2-7; 11 bases agree with TRBD1. Trimming at V came to 8 bases and at J to 0 bases, leaving 6 bases not matched to a gene. CDR1 WNHNN and CDR2 SYGVQD come from the germline V gene (reference sequence). CDR3 length equals 15 residues. CDR3 nucleotide sequence: TGCGCCAGCGGTCCTGGGACAGGGGGCTCCTACGAGCAGTACTTC. It encodes CASGPGTGGSYEQYF.

This chain links TRBV7-7 with TRBJ2-1, with D tentatively TRBD1 (6 bases). V was pared by 2 bases and J by 10 bases, with 24 bases between. CDR1 and CDR2 (germline): SSHAT, FNYEAQ (reference sequence). The CDR3 loop spans 17 amino acids. The CDR3 sequence: CASSLPDPDSSIKEQFF. CDR3 nucleotide sequence: TGTGCCAGCAGCTTACCCGACCCGGACAGTTCCATAAAGGAGCAGTTCTTC.

The V gene is TRBV7-8, the J gene TRBJ2-7, with 7 bases that match TRBD1. Germline loops: CDR1 SGHVS, CDR2 FQNEAQ. The CDR3 is 14 amino acids. After removal of 3 bases from V and 2 bases from J, the junction contained 4 bases not matched to a gene. CDR3 nucleotides: TGTGCCAGCAGCTTTACAACAGGGGCCTACGAGCAGTACTTC. This translates into CASSFTTGAYEQYF.

This chain links TRBV6-1 with TRBJ2-7; 8 bases are a match to TRBD2. The CDR3 is 14 residues long. V trimming: 6 bases; J trimming: 3 bases; junction bases outside the gene matches: 7. Germline V gene sequence: CDR1 MNHNS, CDR2 SASEGT. CDR3 in DNA: TGTGCCAGCAGCTCGGGGGGGGCTAACTACGAGCAGTACTTC. Amino acids: CASSSGGANYEQYF.

The V and J genes are TRBV4-1 and TRBJ2-5; 10 nucleotides align to TRBD1. The CDR3 length is 16 residues. Unmatched junction bases numbered 15, after V lost 6 bases and J lost 8 bases. Per the germline V gene, CDR1 is MGHRA and CDR2 is YSYEKL. CDR3 coding DNA: TGCGCCAGCAGAGAAGGGGCGACAGGGGGCAAAAAAACCCAGTACTTC. Translating it yields CASREGATGGKKTQYF.

V usage is TRBV2 and J usage is TRBJ2-4; D call uncertain. The CDR3 has 12 residues. V dropped 7 bases and J dropped 6 bases, with 10 bases sitting between them. In germline, CDR1 is SNHLY, CDR2 FYNNEI. CDR3 sequence: CASNPDGNIQYF. The CDR3 DNA sequence: TGTGCCAGCAACCCCGACGGAAACATTCAGTACTTC. Combining the CDR3 with reference TRBV2 and TRBJ2-4 gives the whole variable domain EPEVTQTPSHQVTQMGQEVILRCVPISNHLYFYWYRQILGQKVEFLVSFYNNEISEKSEIFDDQFSVERPDGSNFTLKIRSTKLEDSAMYFCASNPDGNIQYFGAGTRLSVL.

The V and J genes are TRBV7-3 and TRBJ2-1; D perhaps matches TRBD2 (6 bases). The CDR3 runs to 16 residues. From germline, CDR1 is SGHTA and CDR2 FQGTGA. The V end was cut by 5 bases, the J end by 4 bases, with 18 bases between. CDR3 coding DNA: TGTGCCAGCAGCCCAACCCTAGCGCAAACTTACAATGAGCAGTTCTTC. As protein: CASSPTLAQTYNEQFF.

The genes are TRBV27 and TRBJ2-2, with TRBD1 as a possible D gene (6 bases). From germline, CDR1 is MNHEY and CDR2 SMNVEV (reference sequence). The CDR3 has 17 amino acids. V dropped 8 bases and J dropped 6 bases, with 25 bases sitting between them. The CDR3 coding sequence is TGTGCCAGCGGACAGACGAGACTTACCTGGGGCGCCGGGGAGCTGTTTTTT. This translates into CASGQTRLTWGAGELFF.

The CDR3 loop is CASSLGGRGYGYTF. DNA for the CDR3: TGTGCCAGCAGCTTAGGCGGCAGGGGATACGGCTACACCTTC. The gene calls are TRBV7-8 and TRBJ1-2; D might be TRBD1 (6 bases). The germline CDR1 and CDR2 sequences are SGHVS and FQNEAQ. This CDR3 comprises 14 residues. With 1 base removed from V and 8 bases from J, the gap between germline ends came to 14 bases. Full variable domain (rest looked up from reference TRBV7-8 and TRBJ1-2): GAGVSQSPRYKVAKRGQDVALRCDPISGHVSLFWYQQALGQGPEFLTYFQNEAQLDKSGLPSDRFFAERPEGSVSTLKIQRTQQEDSAVYLCASSLGGRGYGYTFGSGTRLTVV.

The DNA of the CDR3 is TGTGCCACCAGCGAACGGGACGGTCGGAACTATGGCTACACCTTC. Amino acid sequence: CATSERDGRNYGYTF. J is TRBJ1-2 and V is TRBV15, with a weak D call TRBD1 (5 bases). Germline loops: CDR1 LNHNV, CDR2 YYDKDF (reference sequence). Deletions cut 5 bases from V and 2 bases from J, with 15 bases between. This CDR3 contains 15 residues.

The rearrangement links TRBV10-3 to TRBJ2-3; tentatively, D is TRBD1 or TRBD2 (5 bases each). CDR1 is ENHRY, CDR2 SYGVKD, per germline. The CDR3 loop spans 15 amino acids. V was cut by 8 bases and J by 2 bases, with 17 bases left in between. The CDR3 sequence is CAIGRRDPSTDTQYF. CDR3 nucleotides: TGTGCCATCGGAAGAAGGGACCCCTCCACAGATACGCAGTATTTT.

The gene calls are TRBV18 and TRBJ1-5; D may be TRBD1 (5 bases). The germline CDR1 and CDR2 sequences are KGHSH and LQKENI. V lost 1 base and J lost 6, with 16 bases in between. The CDR3 contains 16 residues. CDR3 sequence reads: CASSPLQVGVGQPQHF. The CDR3 region has the DNA TGTGCCAGCTCACCACTACAGGTGGGGGTAGGTCAGCCCCAGCATTTT.

The chain has TRBV12-5 and TRBJ2-5; TRBD1 aligns across 9 bases. V lost 1 base, J lost 5 bases, and 8 bases stayed unmatched. This CDR3 contains 16 residues. Germline assignment: CDR1 LGHNT and CDR2 FRNRAP. In DNA, the CDR3 is TGTGCTAGTGGTTTGGATGCGGGGACAGGGAAGGAGACCCAGTACTTC. This gives the protein CASGLDAGTGKETQYF.

This chain connects TRBV4-1 to TRBJ2-5; the match to TRBD2 covers 16 bases. In germline, CDR1 is MGHRA, CDR2 YSYEKL. The trim removed 3 bases at V and 2 bases at J, leaving 3 bases unmatched. The CDR3 is 17 amino acids. The CDR3 loop reads CASSQEGLAGGQETQYF. The CDR3, as DNA: TGCGCCAGCAGCCAGGAGGGACTAGCGGGAGGGCAAGAGACCCAGTACTTC.

The gene calls are TRBV4-3 and TRBJ2-7; 8 nucleotides agree with TRBD2. V lost 5 bases, J lost 1 base, and 4 bases stayed unmatched. Germline CDR1 is LGHNA and CDR2 is YSLEER. The CDR3 extends over 14 amino acids. The CDR3 nucleotides read TGCGCCAGCAGCACCCAGCGGGAGTCCTACGAGCAGTACTTC. It yields the protein CASSTQRESYEQYF.

The rearrangement links TRBV29-1 to TRBJ2-7, with 8 positions matching TRBD1. The V segment lost 0 bases and the J segment 5 bases; nucleotides outside the gene matches: 12. The germline CDR1 and CDR2 sequences are SQVTM and ANQGSEA. CDR3 length equals 16 residues. The CDR3 bases are TGCAGCGTTGAAGATCGAGCAGGGGGCGGCAACGACGAGCAGTACTTC. Translating it yields CSVEDRAGGGNDEQYF.

V gene TRBV10-3 combines with J gene TRBJ1-5; the D is unclear. V lost 2 bases, J lost 6 bases, and 11 bases lay in between. Germline V gene data show CDR1 as ENHRY and CDR2 as SYGVKD. The CDR3 runs 14 residues. The DNA of the CDR3 is TGTGCCATCAGTGAGACAGAGACGGGTCAGCCCCAGCATTTT. Its protein product is CAISETETGQPQHF.

In this sample, this clone turned up a few times. This specimen includes other DNA sequences encoding the same CDR3. J is TRBJ1-4 and V is TRBV28; D might be TRBD1 (5 bases). V was trimmed by 3 bases and J by 0 bases, leaving 5 bases between them. In germline, CDR1 is MDHEN, CDR2 SYDVKM. This CDR3 spans 14 amino acids. The CDR3 is CASSLTATNEKLFF. CDR3 sequence (DNA): TGTGCCAGCAGTTTGACAGCAACTAATGAAAAACTGTTTTTT.

V gene TRBV5-5 combines with J gene TRBJ1-5, with a possible D match to TRBD1 (6 bases). CDR1 SGHKS and CDR2 YYEKEE come from the germline V gene (reference sequence). V lost 0 bases, J lost 5 bases, and 15 bases lay in between. There are 16 residues in the CDR3. DNA of the CDR3: TGTGCCAGCAGCTTGGGGGCAGGGGCTGGTCATCAGCCCCAGCATTTT. The encoded protein is CASSLGAGAGHQPQHF.

With regard to this clone: At the DNA level, this CDR3 is encoded by other sequences in the same sample as well. This chain links TRBV5-1 with TRBJ1-5; no clear D. Germline CDR1 reads SGHRS; CDR2 reads YFSETQ. CDR3 size: 13 residues. The V end was cut by 0 bases, the J end by 7 bases, with 8 bases between. The CDR3 here is CASSLDGNQPQHF. The DNA for the CDR3 is TGCGCCAGCAGCTTGGATGGGAACCAGCCCCAGCATTTT.

The rearrangement joins TRBV19 to TRBJ1-2; D gene ambiguous. This CDR3 is built from 13 residues. Germline CDR1 is LNHDA and CDR2 is SQIVND (reference sequence). V was pared by 3 bases and J by 6 bases, with 11 bases between. CDR3 residues: CASSIREENGYTF. The CDR3 DNA sequence: TGTGCCAGTAGTATTAGGGAGGAAAATGGCTACACCTTC.

This chain joins TRBV19 and TRBJ1-5; tentative D call: TRBD1 (5 bases). V lost 6 bases and J lost 2, with 14 bases in between. Per the germline V gene, CDR1 is LNHDA and CDR2 is SQIVND (reference sequence). There are 15 residues in the CDR3. CDR3 residues: CASSLRGDGNQPQHF. The CDR3 nucleotides are TGTGCCAGTAGCCTGAGAGGGGATGGCAATCAGCCCCAGCATTTT.

V and J are TRBV28 and TRBJ2-5; 9 positions match TRBD2. CDR3 length equals 16 residues. Trimming cost V 4 bases and J 5 bases; bases outside gene matches: 11. Per germline, CDR1 MDHEN and CDR2 SYDVKM. CDR3 protein: CASSSRTGLAFETQYF. The CDR3 DNA reads as TGTGCCAGCAGTTCCAGGACGGGACTAGCATTCGAGACCCAGTACTTC.